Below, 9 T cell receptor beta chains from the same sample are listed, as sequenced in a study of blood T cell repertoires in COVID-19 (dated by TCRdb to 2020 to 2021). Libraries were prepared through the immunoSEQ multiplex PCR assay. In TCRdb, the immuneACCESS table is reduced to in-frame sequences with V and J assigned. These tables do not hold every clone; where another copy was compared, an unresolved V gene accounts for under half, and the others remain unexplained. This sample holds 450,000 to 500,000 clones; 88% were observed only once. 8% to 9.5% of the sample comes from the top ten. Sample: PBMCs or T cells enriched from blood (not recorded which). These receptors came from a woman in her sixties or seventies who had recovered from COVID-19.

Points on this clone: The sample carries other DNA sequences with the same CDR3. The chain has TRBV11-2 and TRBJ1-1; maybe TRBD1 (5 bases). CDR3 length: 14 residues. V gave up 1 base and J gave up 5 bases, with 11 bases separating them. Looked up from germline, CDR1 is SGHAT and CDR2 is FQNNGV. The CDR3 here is CASSLVGGGTEAFF. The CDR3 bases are TGTGCCAGCAGCTTAGTGGGGGGAGGGACTGAAGCTTTCTTT.

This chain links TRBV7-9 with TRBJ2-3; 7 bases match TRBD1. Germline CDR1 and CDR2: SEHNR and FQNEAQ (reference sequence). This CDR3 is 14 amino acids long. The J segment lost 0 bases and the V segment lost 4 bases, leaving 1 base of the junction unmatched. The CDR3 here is CASSSDRSTDTQYF. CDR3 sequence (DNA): TGTGCCAGCAGCTCGGACAGGAGCACAGATACGCAGTATTTT.

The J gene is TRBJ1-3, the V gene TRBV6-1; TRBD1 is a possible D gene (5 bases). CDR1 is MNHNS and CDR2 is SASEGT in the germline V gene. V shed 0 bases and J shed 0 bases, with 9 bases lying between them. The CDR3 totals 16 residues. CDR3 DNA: TGTGCCAGCAGTGAAGCGCTGACAGCCTCTGGAAACACCATATATTTT. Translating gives CASSEALTASGNTIYF.

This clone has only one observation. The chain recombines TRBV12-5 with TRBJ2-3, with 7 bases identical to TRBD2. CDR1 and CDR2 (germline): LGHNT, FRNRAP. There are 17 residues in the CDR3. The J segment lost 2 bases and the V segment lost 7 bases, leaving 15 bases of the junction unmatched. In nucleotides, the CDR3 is TGTGCTAGTGCTATCTCCTCCGGGACTATATACACAGATACGCAGTATTTT. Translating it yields CASAISSGTIYTDTQYF.

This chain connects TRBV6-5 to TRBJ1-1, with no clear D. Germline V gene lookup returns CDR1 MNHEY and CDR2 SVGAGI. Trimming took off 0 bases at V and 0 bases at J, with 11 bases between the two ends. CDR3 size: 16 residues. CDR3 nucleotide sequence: TGTGCCAGCAGTTACTCGAAGAGGATTATGAACACTGAAGCTTTCTTT. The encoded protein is CASSYSKRIMNTEAFF.

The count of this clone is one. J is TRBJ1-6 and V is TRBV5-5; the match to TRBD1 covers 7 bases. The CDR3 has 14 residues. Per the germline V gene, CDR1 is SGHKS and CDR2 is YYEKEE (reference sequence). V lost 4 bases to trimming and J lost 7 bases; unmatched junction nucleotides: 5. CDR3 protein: CASSTGQANSPLHF. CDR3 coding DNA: TGTGCCAGCAGCACCGGACAGGCCAATTCACCCCTCCACTTT.

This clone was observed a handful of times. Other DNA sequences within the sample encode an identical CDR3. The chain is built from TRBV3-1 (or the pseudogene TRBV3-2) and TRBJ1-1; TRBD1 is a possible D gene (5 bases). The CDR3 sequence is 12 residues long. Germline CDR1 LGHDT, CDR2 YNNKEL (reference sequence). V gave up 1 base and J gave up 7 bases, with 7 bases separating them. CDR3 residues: CASSQGGLEAFF. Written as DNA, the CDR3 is TGTGCCAGCAGCCAAGGGGGACTTGAAGCTTTCTTT.

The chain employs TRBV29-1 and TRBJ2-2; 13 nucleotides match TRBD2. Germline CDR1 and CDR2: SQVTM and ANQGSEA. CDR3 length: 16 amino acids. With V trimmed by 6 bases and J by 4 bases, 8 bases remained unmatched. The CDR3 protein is CSVRTSGGAITGELFF. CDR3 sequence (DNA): TGCAGCGTCCGAACTAGCGGGGGGGCGATCACCGGGGAGCTGTTTTTT.

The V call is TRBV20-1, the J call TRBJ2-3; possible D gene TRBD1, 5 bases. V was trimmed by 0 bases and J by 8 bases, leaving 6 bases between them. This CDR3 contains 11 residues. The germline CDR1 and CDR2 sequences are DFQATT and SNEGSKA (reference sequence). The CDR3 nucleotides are TGCAGTGCTAGAGAGGGGCGTACGCAGTATTTT. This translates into CSAREGRTQYF.